Following are 14 T cell receptor beta chains from one sample sequenced in a study of blood T cell repertoires in COVID-19. Here immunoSEQ multiplex PCR was the method, and the copy in TCRdb shows in-frame clones only, minus some. The data contain approximately 100,000 clones, more than 85% of them singletons. Sequencing was carried out using peripheral blood. Source of these receptors: a human donor in a cohort sampled during active COVID-19.

V and J are TRBV28 and TRBJ1-5, with 7 bases fitting TRBD1. J gave up 0 bases and V 6 bases, and 17 bases lay outside the gene matches. The CDR3 is 19 amino acids. Per germline, CDR1 MDHEN and CDR2 SYDVKM. CDR3 protein: CASSGFRGRRGVSNQPQHF. CDR3 nucleotides: TGTGCCAGCAGCGGATTCAGGGGGAGGCGGGGGGTTAGCAATCAGCCCCAGCATTTT.

The gene calls are TRBV6-5 and TRBJ1-5; 8 positions agree with TRBD1. Germline V gives CDR1 MNHEY, CDR2 SVGAGI. CDR3 size: 15 residues. The trim removed 0 bases at V and 7 bases at J, leaving 5 bases unmatched. CDR3 sequence reads: CASSYSETGEQPQHF. Here the CDR3 DNA reads TGTGCCAGCAGTTACTCCGAGACAGGGGAGCAGCCCCAGCATTTT.

The chain employs TRBV27 and TRBJ1-5; D gene ambiguous. V lost 5 bases and J 4 bases, leaving 9 bases between the germline ends. The CDR3 consists of 13 residues. Germline CDR1 is MNHEY and CDR2 is SMNVEV (reference sequence). This chain's CDR3 is CASSRLPNQPQHF. The CDR3 DNA follows: TGTGCCAGCAGTAGACTACCAAATCAGCCCCAGCATTTT.

The chain links TRBV28 to TRBJ2-3; 9 nucleotides align to TRBD2. The CDR3 totals 14 residues. CDR1 MDHEN and CDR2 SYDVKM come from the germline V gene. V lost 11 bases and J lost 4; bases outside the gene matches: 10. The CDR3 sequence: CAAGGRELSDTQYF. The DNA for the CDR3 is TGTGCCGCGGGGGGGCGGGAGTTATCAGATACGCAGTATTTT.

For the CDR3, the DNA is TGTGCCAGCAGTGTCTTAGGAGTCGGGGATTACAATGAGCAGTTCTTC. Its protein is CASSVLGVGDYNEQFF. The V and J genes are TRBV6-1 and TRBJ2-1, with D possibly being TRBD2 (5 bases). V gave up 4 bases and J gave up 4 bases, with 17 bases separating them. The CDR3 contains 16 residues. Germline CDR1 is MNHNS and CDR2 is SASEGT.

The genes are TRBV29-1 and TRBJ1-1, with D perhaps TRBD1 (5 bases). In germline, CDR1 is SQVTM, CDR2 ANQGSEA. This CDR3 comprises 15 residues. Trimming pared 7 bases from V and 0 bases from J, leaving 18 bases between. The chain's CDR3 is CSAGAGWAMNTEAFF. The CDR3 nucleotides read TGCAGCGCTGGGGCAGGGTGGGCCATGAACACTGAAGCTTTCTTT.

The chain links TRBV3-1 (or the pseudogene TRBV3-2) to TRBJ2-5; a possible D gene is TRBD2 (6 bases). Between the trimmed V and J ends, which lost 0 bases and 4 bases, there was a span of 12 bases. Germline-derived CDR1 and CDR2 are LGHDT and YNNKEL (reference sequence). The CDR3 totals 15 residues. DNA for the CDR3: TGTGCCAGCAGCCAAGATGCGGGGCCCCCAGAGACCCAGTACTTC. This codes for CASSQDAGPPETQYF.

The CDR3 loop is CASSIEATSTEKLFF. The CDR3 bases are TGTGCCAGTAGTATAGAGGCGACTTCGACGGAAAAACTGTTTTTT. This sequence joins TRBV19 and TRBJ1-4, with D unclear. Germline CDR1 is LNHDA and CDR2 is SQIVND (reference sequence). The CDR3 is 15 amino acids. Trimming removed 0 bases from V and 8 bases from J, with 13 bases in between.

V is TRBV6-5 and J is TRBJ2-7; tentative D call: TRBD2 (5 bases). Trimming took 2 bases from V and 2 from J, leaving 10 bases between them. The CDR3 covers 14 residues. Germline lookup yields CDR1 MNHEY and CDR2 SVGAGI. The CDR3 nucleotides are TGTGCCAGCAGTTACCGGGGTTCGACCTACGAGCAGTACTTC. Translated, it gives CASSYRGSTYEQYF.

The CDR3 sequence is CASSFFGRGTFYEQYF. The CDR3, as DNA: TGTGCCAGCAGTTTTTTTGGGCGGGGGACATTCTACGAGCAGTACTTC. The gene calls are TRBV28 and TRBJ2-7, with D perhaps matching TRBD2 (7 bases). V lost 3 bases and J lost 3, with 18 bases in between. The germline CDR1 and CDR2 sequences are MDHEN and SYDVKM. CDR3 length: 16 residues.

V and J are TRBV29-1 and TRBJ2-5; 7 nucleotides match TRBD2. Germline loops: CDR1 SQVTM, CDR2 ANQGSEA. The CDR3 has 14 amino acids. The trim removed 1 base at V and 4 bases at J, leaving 6 bases unmatched. DNA for the CDR3: TGCAGCGTTGAAGGGCTAGCGGAACTAGAGACCCAGTACTTC. Encoded protein: CSVEGLAELETQYF.

The chain uses TRBV10-1 and TRBJ1-5; 12 bases agree with TRBD1. The length of the CDR3 is 16 residues. The V gene end was trimmed by 6 bases and the J gene end by 3 bases; junction bases not matched to a gene: 6. Germline loops: CDR1 WNHNN, CDR2 SYGVQD (reference sequence). The CDR3 here is CASSYGTGGVNQPQHF. CDR3 coding DNA: TGCGCCAGCAGCTATGGGACAGGGGGCGTCAATCAGCCCCAGCATTTT.

The gene calls are TRBV9 and TRBJ1-3; D is perhaps TRBD1 (6 bases). The V and J ends lost 4 bases and 3 bases respectively, with 14 bases between them. The CDR3 runs to 15 residues. The germline CDR1 and CDR2 sequences are SGDLS and YYNGEE. The CDR3 loop reads CASSPRDIFGNTIYF. The CDR3 DNA sequence: TGTGCCAGCAGCCCCCGGGACATTTTTGGAAACACCATATATTTT.

The chain employs TRBV7-6 and TRBJ2-3, with D perhaps TRBD2 (6 bases). The CDR3 runs 16 residues. CDR1 is SGHVS, CDR2 FNYEAQ, per germline. The germline V and J ends were trimmed by 4 bases and 4 bases, with 18 bases remaining between them. The CDR3 region is CASSSGESWGADTQYF. CDR3 DNA: TGTGCCAGCAGCTCCGGGGAGAGTTGGGGGGCAGATACGCAGTATTTT.